The 17 T cell receptor beta chains listed next were all sequenced from one sample in a study of siplizumab effects on memory and regulatory T cells. Mixed lymphocyte reaction cells underwent roughly six days of coculture at 37°C. The assay was immunoSEQ multiplex PCR, and TCRdb's table has in-frame clones only and misses some. The listing records 70 to 90 clones. Their recognized antigens are unknown. Sequenced sample: CFSE-low (dividing) CD8+ T cells sorted from an allogeneic mixed lymphocyte reaction. These TCRs come from a human donor in good health; the cells came from an allogeneic mixed lymphocyte reaction.

Concerning this clone: The same CDR3 also results from other DNA sequences found in this sample. The rearrangement joins TRBV18 to TRBJ1-5; tentative D call: TRBD1 (6 bases). Germline CDR1 KGHSH, CDR2 LQKENI. The CDR3 consists of 15 residues. Trimming took off 6 bases at V and 1 base at J, with 13 bases between the two ends. CDR3 DNA: TGTGCCAGCTCCCAGGGGACCGTGAGCAATCAGCCCCAGCATTTT. Translated, it gives CASSQGTVSNQPQHF.

The rearrangement links TRBV5-1 to TRBJ2-7; D is undetermined. The CDR3 runs 11 residues. The V and J ends lost 0 bases and 2 bases respectively, with 0 bases between them. CDR1 is SGHRS and CDR2 is YFSETQ in the germline V gene. DNA for the CDR3: TGCGCCAGCAGCTTGGCCTACGAGCAGTACTTC. It yields the protein CASSLAYEQYF.

The genes are TRBV10-1 and TRBJ2-7; D not resolved. The CDR3 consists of 11 residues. The V end lost 3 bases, the J end lost 4 bases, and 4 bases lay between the germline ends. Germline V gene lookup returns CDR1 WNHNN and CDR2 SYGVQD (reference sequence). The CDR3 DNA is TGCGCCAGCAGTGACTCGTACGAGCAGTACTTC. This codes for CASSDSYEQYF.

This chain joins TRBV9 and TRBJ2-3, with D possibly matching TRBD1 (7 bases). Germline CDR1 and CDR2: SGDLS and YYNGEE. Trimming took off 4 bases at V and 5 bases at J, with 17 bases between the two ends. The CDR3 is 15 amino acids. CDR3 nucleotides: TGTGCCAGCAGCCAGGGGGGACACCTTGGAGATACGCAGTATTTT. This gives the protein CASSQGGHLGDTQYF.

The chain uses TRBV9 and TRBJ2-7; 11 bases are shared with TRBD2. The ends lost 2 bases at V and 3 bases at J; junction bases unmatched: 1. Germline CDR1 and CDR2: SGDLS and YYNGEE. The CDR3 length is 14 residues. CDR3 residues: CASSVGLADYEQYF. CDR3 coding DNA: TGTGCCAGCAGCGTGGGACTAGCGGACTACGAGCAGTACTTC.

The chain uses TRBV21-1 and TRBJ2-5; the table's D call of TRBD1 was not tested on the DNA. TRBV21-1 corresponds to a pseudogene. The CDR3 loop spans 13 amino acids. The DNA of the CDR3 is TGTGCCAGCAGCAGGGCAGAGCAAGAGACCCAGTACTTC. This encodes CASSRAEQETQYF.

The rearrangement uses TRBV29-1 and TRBJ2-2; D unresolved. Germline-derived CDR1 and CDR2 are SQVTM and ANQGSEA. V was cut by 4 bases and J by 0 bases, with 6 bases left in between. The CDR3 has 13 amino acids. The CDR3 sequence is CSVVRANTGELFF. CDR3 sequence (DNA): TGCAGCGTTGTACGGGCGAACACCGGGGAGCTGTTTTTT.

This clone was seen just once. V usage is TRBV10-1 and J usage is TRBJ2-3, with unresolved D. Per the germline V gene, CDR1 is WNHNN and CDR2 is SYGVQD (reference sequence). V lost 7 bases and J 0 bases, leaving 11 bases between the germline ends. This CDR3 is 14 amino acids long. The CDR3 here is CASNMGTSTDTQYF. Written as DNA, the CDR3 is TGCGCCAGCAATATGGGAACTAGCACAGATACGCAGTATTTT.

J is TRBJ2-2 and V is TRBV7-6; D possibly corresponds to TRBD1 (6 bases). V lost 8 bases to trimming and J lost 2 bases, with 18 bases between them. Per the germline V gene, CDR1 is SGHVS and CDR2 is FNYEAQ. The CDR3 sequence is 16 residues long. CDR3 sequence: CASHKVGQTNTGELFF. Here the CDR3 DNA reads TGTGCCAGCCACAAGGTCGGACAGACTAACACCGGGGAGCTGTTTTTT.

The chain uses TRBV6-1 and TRBJ1-1; the D gene is possibly TRBD1 (5 bases). The length of the CDR3 is 15 residues. Germline V gives CDR1 MNHNS, CDR2 SASEGT. V lost 8 bases to trimming and J lost 2 bases, with 18 bases between them. The CDR3 here is CASGADFVRNTEAFF. Here the CDR3 DNA reads TGTGCCAGCGGGGCGGACTTCGTACGAAACACTGAAGCTTTCTTT.

The gene calls are TRBV6-5 and TRBJ2-7; D could derive from TRBD1 or TRBD2 (6 bases each). Per germline, CDR1 MNHEY and CDR2 SVGAGI. This CDR3 spans 13 amino acids. V lost 2 bases to trimming and J lost 7 bases, with 12 bases between them. The CDR3 loop reads CASSYGGLGEQYF. For the CDR3, the DNA is TGTGCCAGCAGTTACGGGGGGCTGGGGGAGCAGTACTTC.

The rearrangement links TRBV27 to TRBJ1-5; the D is unclear. Looked up from germline, CDR1 is MNHEY and CDR2 is SMNVEV (reference sequence). The CDR3 covers 13 residues. Trimming took 1 base from V and 4 from J, leaving 5 bases between them. The CDR3 region has the DNA TGTGCCAGCAGTTTATTTGTGAATCAGCCCCAGCATTTT. Its translation: CASSLFVNQPQHF.

This clone was detected a few times. This chain uses TRBV21-1 with TRBJ1-5. TRBV21-1 counts as a pseudogene. The CDR3 runs 16 residues. CDR3 sequence reads: CASSIKFSWHHQPQHF. As DNA, the CDR3 is TGTGCCAGCAGCATCAAGTTTAGTTGGCATCATCAGCCCCAGCATTTT.

This clone occurred a few times. The CDR3 sequence: CASSYSPLEGTHEQYF. The CDR3 DNA is TGTGCCAGCAGTTACTCGCCGCTCGAGGGGACCCACGAGCAGTACTTC. J is TRBJ2-7 and V is TRBV6-5, with D perhaps TRBD1 or TRBD2 (5 bases each). The CDR3 has 16 residues. Per the germline V gene, CDR1 is MNHEY and CDR2 is SVGAGI. The V end was cut by 0 bases, the J end by 5 bases, with 17 bases between.

This chain links TRBV6-6 with TRBJ2-1; the match to TRBD1 covers 7 bases. Trimming cost V 6 bases and J 2 bases; bases outside gene matches: 4. CDR1 MNHNY and CDR2 SVGAGI come from the germline V gene (reference sequence). The CDR3 contains 14 residues. The CDR3 is CASSDRVPYNEQFF. CDR3 DNA: TGTGCCAGCAGCGACAGGGTCCCCTACAATGAGCAGTTCTTC.

The V gene is TRBV27, the J gene TRBJ2-3; 8 bases align to TRBD2. The germline V gene has CDR1 MNHEY and CDR2 SMNVEV (reference sequence). V was pared by 5 bases and J by 5 bases, with 12 bases of the junction left unmatched. The CDR3 has 16 amino acids. The CDR3 protein is CASSPQAAGGIDTQYF. DNA for the CDR3: TGTGCCAGCAGTCCCCAGGCGGCGGGAGGCATAGATACGCAGTATTTT.

The chain carries TRBV10-1 and TRBJ2-3, with 8 bases matching TRBD1. This CDR3 is built from 15 residues. Germline values: CDR1 WNHNN, CDR2 SYGVQD (reference sequence). Losses at the gene ends were 5 bases for V and 1 base for J; bases not matched to a gene: 5. CDR3: CASSIGQGRTDTQYF. In nucleotides, the CDR3 is TGCGCCAGCAGTATCGGACAGGGCCGCACAGATACGCAGTATTTT.